This paragraph reports one T cell receptor beta chain. The data are from a study of blood T cell repertoires in COVID-19. Turning to the study itself: Samples representing acute and convalescent COVID-19 were sourced from the United States, Italy and Spain.

The CDR3 has 20 residues. CDR1 and CDR2 (germline): MNHEY, SVGEGT. V lost 4 bases to trimming and J lost 4 bases; unmatched junction nucleotides: 18. In the authors' methods: Reference gene primer amplification gave nucleated cell count estimates. The protocol was immunoSEQ multiplex PCR, while the TCRdb copy is restricted to in-frame clones and leaves out a portion. That table supplies the V and J calls and clone size; D and trimming were determined from the DNA. The table shows approximately 300,000 clones, with about 90% occurring only once. The chain has TRBV6-2 or TRBV6-3 and TRBJ2-7; 14 bases map to TRBD2. Source material: peripheral blood. The receptor was derived from a man aged 18 to 29 with active or convalescent COVID-19. The CDR3 here is CASSSGLAGGPPSTMYEQYF. CDR3 nucleotides: TGTGCCAGCAGTTCTGGACTAGCGGGAGGTCCCCCTTCTACGATGTACGAGCAGTACTTC.